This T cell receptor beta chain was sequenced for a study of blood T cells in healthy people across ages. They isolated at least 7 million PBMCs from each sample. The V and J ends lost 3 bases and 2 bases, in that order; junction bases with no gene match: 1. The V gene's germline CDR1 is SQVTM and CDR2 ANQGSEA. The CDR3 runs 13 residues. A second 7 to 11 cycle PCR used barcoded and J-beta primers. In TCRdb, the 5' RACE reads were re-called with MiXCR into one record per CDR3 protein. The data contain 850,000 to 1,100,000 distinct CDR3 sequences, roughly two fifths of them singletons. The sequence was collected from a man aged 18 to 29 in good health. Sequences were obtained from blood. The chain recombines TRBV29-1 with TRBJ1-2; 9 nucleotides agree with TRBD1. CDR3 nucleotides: TGCAGCGTTGATGACAGGGGGAACTATGGCTACACCTTC. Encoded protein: CSVDDRGNYGYTF.